Sequencing of this T cell receptor beta chain was carried out in a study of tumor-infiltrating lymphocytes in localized non-small cell lung cancer. Germline CDR1 SQVTM, CDR2 ANQGSEA. CDR3 size: 10 residues. Trimming stripped 3 bases from V and 3 bases from J, with 2 bases between. Method: immunoSEQ multiplex PCR; TCRdb's copy keeps in-frame clones and lacks some. Counted here are more than 9,000 clones, 63% occurring once; the ten biggest clones make up about 9.1%. This clone was seen more than once but under ten times. The source is a human donor with non-small cell lung cancer. Source material: lung tumor tissue. The chain combines TRBV29-1 with TRBJ1-1; D is unresolved. In DNA form, the CDR3 reads TGCAGCGTTGACGACACTGAAGCTTTCTTT. Protein: CSVDDTEAFF.